This T cell receptor beta chain originates from a study of shared clonotypes between healthy human individuals. Germline V gene lookup returns CDR1 SQVTM and CDR2 ANQGSEA. The CDR3 spans 13 residues. V was clipped by 4 bases and J by 4 bases, with 10 bases between them. Under the authors' procedure: ImmunoSEQ gave junction-only sequences without quality scores, so filtering differed. The protocol was immunoSEQ multiplex PCR, while the TCRdb copy is restricted to in-frame clones and leaves out a portion. V, J and clone size are taken as reported in that table, and D and trimming were inferred from the DNA itself. The sample consists of about 1.1 million clones, approximately 80% of them appearing once.

The sequence was obtained from a young man in good health. Some clones in this sample may be carry-over from other donors' samples. Sequencing was done on a sample of memory CD4+ T cells from PBMCs. Documented subset: CD45RA-negative fraction. The genes are TRBV29-1 and TRBJ2-2; D is unresolved. The CDR3 loop reads CSVGWGITGELFF. The CDR3 DNA follows: TGCAGCGTTGGTTGGGGAATCACCGGGGAGCTGTTTTTT.